Listed below are T cell receptor beta chains from one sample, sequenced in a study of a mutant IDH1 vaccine in newly diagnosed glioma. Their recognized antigens are unknown. Here immunoSEQ multiplex PCR was the method, and the copy in TCRdb shows in-frame clones only, minus some. The table lists some 25,000 clones, about 80% of them singletons, with over 3% in the top ten. The input for sequencing was PBMCs, taken from a glioma patient whose treatment included an IDH1 peptide vaccine. The receptors here all came from a man aged 40-50 years with glioma. Some clones in this sample may be carry-over from other donors' samples. The CDR3 runs from the conserved cysteine through the conserved F or W. A D gene is named only where the DNA matches it firmly. Clone sizes are given selectively: once, few, many, or a class where the clone is expanded.

D	V	J	size	DNA	CDR3
.	TRBV5-1	TRBJ1-1	few	TGCGCCAGCCCTGGGGCGAACACTGAAGCTTTCTTT	CASPGANTEAFF
.	TRBV7-8	TRBJ2-7	.	TGTGCCAGCAGCAAAGCCGGGACAACTTCCTACGAGCAGTACTTC	CASSKAGTTSYEQYF
.	TRBV19	TRBJ2-3	.	TGTGCCAGTAGCCCAGACGGGGATACGCAGTATTTT	CASSPDGDTQYF
.	TRBV5-4	TRBJ2-3	.	TGTGCCAGCAGCTTGGACTTCTCCGACTCAGATACGCAGTATTTT	CASSLDFSDSDTQYF
.	TRBV11-1	TRBJ2-1	.	TGTGCCAGCAGCTTAACGGGACTCTCCCGTGTTGAGCAGTTCTTC	CASSLTGLSRVEQFF
.	TRBV18	TRBJ1-5	.	TGTGCCAGCTCCTTGACAGGCAATAGCAATCAGCCCCAGCATTTT	CASSLTGNSNQPQHF
.	TRBV5-1	TRBJ1-1	.	TGCGCCAGCAGCTTAAGCCTCGGGAGTTCCACTGAAGCTTTCTTT	CASSLSLGSSTEAFF
TRBD1	TRBV18	TRBJ1-1	.	TGTGCCAGCTCACCACAAGCCGGGACAGGGGGCGAAGGGTACACTGAAGCTTTCTTT	CASSPQAGTGGEGYTEAFF
TRBD1	TRBV19	TRBJ1-5	few	TGTGCCAGTGGGTTCCCGGGACAGGGGGCGTCGAGCAATCAGCCCCAGCATTTT	CASGFPGQGASSNQPQHF
TRBD1	TRBV6-6	TRBJ2-7	.	TGTGCCAGCAGTTTCCTTTCCCGGGACAGGGCCTACGAGCAGTACTTC	CASSFLSRDRAYEQYF
.	TRBV28	TRBJ1-1	.	TGTGCCAGCGGGGCGGGAGTGGATGAAGCTTTCTTT	CASGAGVDEAFF
.	TRBV6-1	TRBJ2-7	few	TGTGCCAGCACCGACACAGCACCCTACGAGCAGTACTTC	CASTDTAPYEQYF
.	TRBV10-3	TRBJ2-1	.	TGTGCCATAGCCCCCGAGGGGGGGGCATACAATGAGCAGTTCTTC	CAIAPEGGAYNEQFF
TRBD2	TRBV5-1	TRBJ2-3	.	TGCGCCAGCAGCGTCACGACACTAGCGGGGGGCACAGATACGCAGTATTTT	CASSVTTLAGGTDTQYF
.	TRBV30	TRBJ1-1	.	TGTGCCTGGAGTGGACAGATGAACACTGAAGCTTTCTTT	CAWSGQMNTEAFF
.	TRBV7-2	TRBJ2-7	.	TGTGCCAGCAGCTTAAATGGCGGGGGCCTTCGGTACGAGCAGTACTTC	CASSLNGGGLRYEQYF